The 9 T cell receptor beta chains in this list originate from one sample, sequenced in a study of T cells in Graves' hyperthyroidism and ophthalmopathy. TCR beta CDR3 sequences were amplified from RNA transcripts. TCR CDR3 regions were first amplified by RT-PCR with HTBI primers. MiXCR, run by TCRdb on the multiplex PCR reads, gives a single entry per CDR3 protein. The sample lists about 400,000 distinct CDR3 sequences, 15% to 18% occurring once. What was sequenced was blood. The receptors shown here come from a woman younger than 35 with Graves' hyperthyroidism.

This clonotype was observed many times. The gene calls are TRBV29-1 and TRBJ2-7; 9 bases match TRBD1. This CDR3 is 14 amino acids long. Germline assignment: CDR1 SQVTM and CDR2 ANQGSEA. The ends lost 6 bases at V and 0 bases at J; junction bases unmatched: 6. CDR3 region: CSVEGTGSSYEQYF. The CDR3 DNA reads as TGCAGCGTGGAGGGGACAGGGAGCTCCTACGAGCAGTACTTC.

V and J are TRBV2 and TRBJ2-2; TRBD2 is a possible D gene (5 bases). CDR3 length: 13 amino acids. The V and J ends lost 7 bases and 4 bases respectively, with 10 bases between them. Germline loops: CDR1 SNHLY, CDR2 FYNNEI. The CDR3 region is CASTGLITGELFF. The CDR3, as DNA: TGTGCCAGCACCGGACTTATCACCGGGGAGCTGTTTTTT.

The V call is TRBV19, the J call TRBJ2-1; 9 bases map to TRBD2. This CDR3 region has 15 residues. With V trimmed by 8 bases and J by 4 bases, 9 bases remained unmatched. CDR1 is LNHDA, CDR2 SQIVND, per germline (reference sequence). The CDR3 is CASREAGGPYNEQFF. The CDR3 nucleotides are TGTGCCAGTCGGGAAGCGGGAGGCCCTTACAATGAGCAGTTCTTC.

This clonotype has at least ten counts. J is TRBJ2-7 and V is TRBV27, with a possible D match to TRBD2 (5 bases). The length of the CDR3 is 16 residues. Trimming took 6 bases from V and 5 from J, leaving 23 bases between them. The germline gives CDR1 MNHEY, CDR2 SMNVEV (reference sequence). CDR3 in DNA: TGTGCCAGCAGCCCTTCAACCTGGCGGACTTCTCACGAGCAGTACTTC. It codes for CASSPSTWRTSHEQYF.

This clonotype appeared many times. This chain joins TRBV2 and TRBJ1-2; TRBD1 might be the D (6 bases). The germline V gene has CDR1 SNHLY and CDR2 FYNNEI. Trimming took 5 bases from V and 4 from J, leaving 11 bases between them. This CDR3 has 13 residues. DNA for the CDR3: TGTGCCAGCAGTCGGGACACCATCTATGGCTACACCTTC. It yields the protein CASSRDTIYGYTF.

This clonotype was observed many times. The chain couples TRBV6-1 to TRBJ1-5, with 8 bases lining up with TRBD1. Germline V gene lookup returns CDR1 MNHNS and CDR2 SASEGT. Losses at the gene ends were 7 bases for V and 1 base for J; bases not matched to a gene: 12. The CDR3 has 17 residues. CDR3 coding DNA: TGTGCCAGCATTCCCCCCCCCCGGACAGGGAGCAATCAGCCCCAGCATTTT. Encoded protein: CASIPPPRTGSNQPQHF.

This clonotype was picked up many times. J is TRBJ2-1 and V is TRBV10-3, with TRBD1 identical over 9 bases. Germline-derived CDR1 and CDR2 are ENHRY and SYGVKD. CDR3 length: 17 amino acids. J gave up 0 bases and V 6 bases, and 9 bases lay outside the gene matches. Here the CDR3 DNA reads TGTGCCATCAGGGCCGGGACAGGGCAGAGCTCCTACAATGAGCAGTTCTTC. Translated: CAIRAGTGQSSYNEQFF.

This clonotype occurred many times. The V and J genes are TRBV20-1 and TRBJ2-7; TRBD2 aligns across 8 bases. The germline CDR1 and CDR2 sequences are DFQATT and SNEGSKA (reference sequence). Trimming took 2 bases from V and 7 from J; bases not matched to a gene: 7. This CDR3 has 13 residues. CDR3 region: CSARSGGGFEQYF. Here the CDR3 DNA reads TGCAGTGCTAGATCTGGCGGGGGGTTTGAGCAGTACTTC.

In this sample, this clonotype turned up many times. The genes are TRBV30 and TRBJ2-3, with a weak D call TRBD2 (6 bases). V was clipped by 0 bases and J by 9 bases, with 19 bases between them. Per the germline V gene, CDR1 is GTSNPN and CDR2 is SVGIG (reference sequence). The length of the CDR3 is 15 residues. CDR3 protein: CAWSVRGIGGETQYF. For the CDR3, the DNA is TGTGCCTGGAGTGTTCGGGGGATTGGGGGAGAAACGCAGTATTTT. The entire variable domain, with the rest obtained from reference TRBV30 and TRBJ2-3, is as follows: SQTIHQWPATLVQPVGSPLSLECTVEGTSNPNLYWYRQAAGRGLQLLFYSVGIGQISSEVPQNLSASRPQDRQFILSSKKLLLSDSGFYLCAWSVRGIGGETQYFGPGTRLTVL.